The entry below gives a single T cell receptor beta chain sequence along with its context. The data were taken from a study of monozygotic twins with inflammatory bowel disease. The germline V gene has CDR1 MNHNS and CDR2 SASEGT. CDR3 length equals 13 residues. Following a re-call of the 5' RACE reads, TCRdb has one entry per CDR3 protein and lacks DNA. This sample's clone table lists approximately 330,000 distinct CDR3 sequences. Sequences were obtained from blood. The rearrangement joins TRBV6-1 to TRBJ1-1; checking the TCRdb D call of TRBD1 is not possible without DNA. This TCR was recovered from a human donor with ulcerative colitis or Crohn's disease, or a healthy co-twin of an affected twin (not recorded which). This chain's CDR3 is CASSGGGPRGAFF.